The 28 T cell receptor beta chains below come from one sample, sequenced in a study of neoadjuvant anti-PD-1 for oral cavity cancer. Sequencing used immunoSEQ multiplex PCR; TCRdb keeps in-frame clones, though not all of them. The sample has roughly 10,000 clones, roughly half seen once; the top ten hold more than 20%. The sequenced sample was tumor tissue, obtained before nivolumab (anti-PD-1) treatment. The receptors stem from a person aged 40 to 85 with oral cavity squamous cell carcinoma.

This clone was seen more than once but under ten times. One end of the junction varies from germline; a read error may be responsible. This sequence joins TRBV27 and TRBJ1-5; no clear D gene. The CDR3 is 8 residues long. CDR1 is MNHEY, CDR2 SMNVEV, per germline (reference sequence). The CDR3 is CLQRPQHF. The CDR3 DNA reads TGCCTCCAGCGGCCCCAGCATTTT.

For the CDR3, the DNA is TGTGCCAGCAGCCAGGGGACAGGTTTCTCCTACGAGCAGTACTTC. Protein product: CASSQGTGFSYEQYF. This chain joins TRBV7-9 and TRBJ2-7; 8 bases line up with TRBD1. The germline V gene encodes CDR1 SEHNR and CDR2 FQNEAQ (reference sequence). The trim removed 5 bases at V and 0 bases at J, leaving 6 bases unmatched. This CDR3 region has 15 residues.

By sample share, this clone is medium-sized (0.01 to 0.1%). The V gene is TRBV6-5, the J gene TRBJ2-2; D perhaps matches TRBD2 (6 bases). Germline lookup yields CDR1 MNHEY and CDR2 SVGAGI. The CDR3 is 14 amino acids. V was trimmed by 6 bases and J by 0 bases, leaving 8 bases between them. This CDR3 reads CASSRDSNTGELFF. For the CDR3, the DNA is TGTGCCAGCAGCCGGGACTCGAACACCGGGGAGCTGTTTTTT.

This clone was counted only a few times. The chain links TRBV7-8 to TRBJ1-5; D unclear. The ends were cut back, 5 bases at V and 6 bases at J, with 8 bases in the middle. The CDR3 sequence is 12 residues long. CDR1 SGHVS and CDR2 FQNEAQ come from the germline V gene. Written as DNA, the CDR3 is TGTGCCAGCAGCGCGGAGGCTCAGCCCCAGCATTTT. Its protein product is CASSAEAQPQHF.

V is TRBV18 and J is TRBJ2-7; D is ambiguous. This CDR3 has 12 residues. The germline V and J ends were trimmed by 3 bases and 4 bases, with 7 bases remaining between them. Looked up from germline, CDR1 is KGHSH and CDR2 is LQKENI. CDR3 amino acids: CASSPSLYEQYF. CDR3 sequence (DNA): TGTGCCAGCTCACCCAGCCTATACGAGCAGTACTTC.

Only a few counts were recorded for this clone. This sequence joins TRBV27 and TRBJ2-7; 10 positions agree with TRBD1. V lost 5 bases and J lost 2; bases outside the gene matches: 6. Germline CDR1 and CDR2: MNHEY and SMNVEV (reference sequence). There are 15 residues in the CDR3. CDR3 in amino acids: CASSPTGTGAYEQYF. The CDR3 DNA sequence: TGTGCCAGCAGTCCAACCGGGACAGGGGCCTACGAGCAGTACTTC.

This chain links TRBV23-1 with TRBJ2-5; 8 nucleotides agree with TRBD1. TRBV23-1 is an ORF for which the function is uncertain. The CDR3 is 18 amino acids. Trimming cost V 5 bases and J 5 bases; bases outside gene matches: 19. The CDR3 reads CASSWTLGRGRFGETQYF. CDR3 DNA sequence: TGCGCCAGCAGTTGGACCTTGGGCAGGGGGCGCTTTGGTGAGACCCAGTACTTC.

This chain's CDR3 is CASSWGTGGADTQYF. The CDR3 DNA reads as TGTGCCAGCAGCTGGGGGACAGGGGGCGCAGATACGCAGTATTTT. V gene TRBV7-9 combines with J gene TRBJ2-3; TRBD1 matches at 12 bases. Germline V gene lookup returns CDR1 SEHNR and CDR2 FQNEAQ (reference sequence). Trimming cost V 4 bases and J 4 bases; bases outside gene matches: 3. The CDR3 has 15 amino acids.

This clone was observed a handful of times. This chain connects TRBV2 to TRBJ1-5; no definite D call. V lost 6 bases and J lost 0, with 6 bases in between. CDR1 is SNHLY, CDR2 FYNNEI, per germline. The CDR3 loop spans 13 amino acids. CDR3 amino acids: CASRADSNQPQHF. The CDR3 DNA is TGTGCCAGCAGGGCAGATAGCAATCAGCCCCAGCATTTT. The full variable domain, in which reference TRBV2 and TRBJ1-5 provide the parts outside the CDR3, is EPEVTQTPSHQVTQMGQEVILRCVPISNHLYFYWYRQILGQKVEFLVSFYNNEISEKSEIFDDQFSVERPDGSNFTLKIRSTKLEDSAMYFCASRADSNQPQHFGDGTRLSIL.

The chain carries TRBV19 and TRBJ1-4; D not certain. This CDR3 spans 14 amino acids. Trimming cost V 3 bases and J 4 bases, with 9 bases left between them. Looked up from germline, CDR1 is LNHDA and CDR2 is SQIVND (reference sequence). The CDR3 loop is CASSIGINNEKLFF. For the CDR3, the DNA is TGTGCCAGTAGTATTGGGATTAATAATGAAAAACTGTTTTTT.

This clone has just a few counts. V and J are TRBV7-8 and TRBJ1-6; D is unresolved. CDR1 is SGHVS and CDR2 is FQNEAQ in the germline V gene. The V gene lost 5 bases and the J gene lost 0 bases, with 11 bases spanning the gap. The CDR3 totals 16 residues. The CDR3 region is CASSLTASSYNSPLHF. The CDR3 DNA is TGTGCCAGCAGCCTAACGGCGAGCTCCTATAATTCACCCCTCCACTTT.

In nucleotides, the CDR3 is TGCGCCAGCAGCCAAGATCCCCCTAGCGGGGGATGGAATGAGCAGTTCTTC. Translating gives CASSQDPPSGGWNEQFF. The rearrangement joins TRBV4-3 to TRBJ2-1, with TRBD2 identical over 10 bases. After removal of 0 bases from V and 7 bases from J, the junction contained 9 bases not matched to a gene. The V gene's germline CDR1 is LGHNA and CDR2 YSLEER. The CDR3 covers 17 residues.

J is TRBJ2-7 and V is TRBV27; D may be TRBD2 (6 bases). This CDR3 has 14 amino acids. In germline, CDR1 is MNHEY, CDR2 SMNVEV (reference sequence). Trimming shortened V by 3 bases and J by 3 bases, and 12 bases separated the two germline ends. The CDR3 loop reads CASSFGGNYYEQYF. CDR3 nucleotide sequence: TGTGCCAGCAGTTTCGGGGGTAACTACTACGAGCAGTACTTC.

This clone was seen only a few times. This chain joins TRBV4-3 and TRBJ2-3; 12 nucleotides align to TRBD1. The CDR3 sequence is 18 residues long. Germline trimming cut 2 bases from V and 4 bases from J; bases unmatched to any gene: 10. The germline V gene has CDR1 LGHNA and CDR2 YSLEER. CDR3 in DNA: TGCGCCAGCAGCCAATCGTACCCCGGGACAGGGGGCGCAGATACGCAGTATTTT. Translating it yields CASSQSYPGTGGADTQYF.

The chain carries TRBV5-1 and TRBJ2-6; TRBD2 aligns across 7 bases. CDR3 length: 18 amino acids. Germline lookup yields CDR1 SGHRS and CDR2 YFSETQ. J was trimmed by 0 bases and V by 1 base; bases with no gene match: 7. CDR3 in DNA: TGCGCCAGCAGCTTGTCTTCGGGCGGGGGCTCTGGGGCCAACGTCCTGACTTTC. This sequence encodes CASSLSSGGGSGANVLTF.

The J gene is TRBJ2-1, the V gene TRBV30; 13 nucleotides line up with TRBD2. The germline CDR1 and CDR2 sequences are GTSNPN and SVGIG (reference sequence). The CDR3 is made up of 14 amino acids. Trimming at V came to 4 bases and at J to 13 bases, leaving 10 bases not matched to a gene. CDR3 nucleotides: TGTGCCTGGACCGGGACTAGCGGGGAGGCGGTACAGTTCTTC. Residues: CAWTGTSGEAVQFF.

Written as DNA, the CDR3 is TGTGCCAGCAGCGTATCGACGGGAACCATATATTTT. Its translation is CASSVSTGTIYF. The chain recombines TRBV9 with TRBJ1-3; D is uncertain. CDR3 length: 12 residues. Trimming shortened V by 1 base and J by 10 bases, and 9 bases separated the two germline ends. Germline CDR1 and CDR2: SGDLS and YYNGEE.

The genes are TRBV2 and TRBJ1-1; the D gene is possibly TRBD1 (6 bases). This CDR3 region has 13 residues. Germline lookup yields CDR1 SNHLY and CDR2 FYNNEI. Trimming cost V 2 bases and J 5 bases, with 9 bases left between them. As DNA, the CDR3 is TGTGCCAGCAGTGAACGAGGGGGGACTGAAGCTTTCTTT. Its protein is CASSERGGTEAFF.

By proportion, this clone is medium-sized (0.01 to 0.1%). The chain joins TRBV7-6 to TRBJ2-2; 9 nucleotides line up with TRBD2. Germline V gives CDR1 SGHVS, CDR2 FNYEAQ. Losses at the gene ends were 8 bases for V and 1 base for J; bases not matched to a gene: 8. The CDR3 contains 16 residues. CDR3 sequence (DNA): TGTGCCAGCGACGCGCGGGGGGGGCTGAACACCGGGGAGCTGTTTTTT. Translating gives CASDARGGLNTGELFF. The entire variable domain, with the rest obtained from reference TRBV7-6 and TRBJ2-2, is as follows: GAGVSQSPRYKVTKRGQDVALRCDPISGHVSLYWYRQALGQGPEFLTYFNYEAQQDKSGLPNDRFSAERPEGSISTLTIQRTEQRDSAMYRCASDARGGLNTGELFFGEGSRLTVL.

The chain couples TRBV6-6 to TRBJ2-6; D unresolved. Germline CDR1 MNHNY, CDR2 SVGAGI (reference sequence). The CDR3 sequence is 14 residues long. V was pared by 8 bases and J by 4 bases, with 12 bases between. In DNA form, the CDR3 reads TGTGCCAGCGGAGAGCAAGCGGGGGCCAACGTCCTGACTTTC. It encodes CASGEQAGANVLTF.

The chain uses TRBV7-2 and TRBJ2-7; D is ambiguous. Trimming removed 1 base from V and 4 bases from J, with 14 bases in between. The germline V gene encodes CDR1 SGHTA and CDR2 FQGNSA. The CDR3 runs 15 residues. DNA of the CDR3: TGTGCCAGCAGCTTAGTGCTGGGTTTCCAGTACGAGCAGTACTTC. Amino acid sequence: CASSLVLGFQYEQYF.

The chain recombines TRBV20-1 with TRBJ2-7; D perhaps matches TRBD1 (5 bases). V dropped 5 bases and J dropped 5 bases, with 10 bases sitting between them. This CDR3 is built from 11 residues. The germline CDR1 and CDR2 sequences are DFQATT and SNEGSKA (reference sequence). CDR3 loop: CSARRQNEQYF. For the CDR3, the DNA is TGCAGTGCTCGCCGACAGAACGAGCAGTACTTC.

The chain carries TRBV7-9 and TRBJ1-5; D not certain. The CDR3 is 15 residues long. V was cut by 1 base and J by 3 bases, with 10 bases left in between. The germline gives CDR1 SEHNR, CDR2 FQNEAQ (reference sequence). CDR3 sequence: CASSLGNGDNQPQHF. CDR3 coding DNA: TGTGCCAGCAGCTTAGGAAACGGGGACAATCAGCCCCAGCATTTT.

By sample fraction, this clone is medium-sized. This CDR3 reads CASRNRGTYEQYF. CDR3 coding DNA: TGTGCCAGCAGAAACCGGGGAACCTACGAGCAGTACTTC. The chain joins TRBV5-8 to TRBJ2-7; tentative D call: TRBD2 (5 bases). Germline CDR1 is SGHTS and CDR2 is YDEGEE. The V end was cut by 5 bases, the J end by 2 bases, with 11 bases between. The CDR3 extends over 13 amino acids.

This clone was counted between two and nine times. This CDR3 is CAWSVWGGNSPLHF. CDR3 sequence (DNA): TGTGCCTGGAGTGTATGGGGGGGAAATTCACCCCTCCACTTT. The gene calls are TRBV30 and TRBJ1-6; maybe TRBD1 (5 bases). The germline V gene has CDR1 GTSNPN and CDR2 SVGIG (reference sequence). There are 14 residues in the CDR3. Deletions cut 0 bases from V and 7 bases from J, with 10 bases between.

The rearrangement joins TRBV5-4 to TRBJ2-7, with 8 bases fitting TRBD1. V gave up 2 bases and J gave up 5 bases; unmatched junction bases: 9. Germline CDR1 and CDR2: SGHNT and YYREEE (reference sequence). The CDR3 loop spans 15 amino acids. The CDR3 region has the DNA TGTGCCAGCAGCTTTCCTGGACAGGGTACTGACGAGCAGTACTTC. As protein: CASSFPGQGTDEQYF. Based on the CDR3 plus reference TRBV5-4 and TRBJ2-7, the full variable domain is ETGVTQSPTHLIKTRGQQVTLRCSSQSGHNTVSWYQQALGQGPQFIFQYYREEENGRGNFPPRFSGLQFPNYSSELNVNALELDDSALYLCASSFPGQGTDEQYFGPGTRLTVT.

The rearrangement joins TRBV5-1 to TRBJ2-1; 9 bases match TRBD2. The CDR3 has 16 amino acids. CDR1 is SGHRS, CDR2 YFSETQ, per germline. Trimming cost V 0 bases and J 7 bases; bases outside gene matches: 8. CDR3 nucleotides: TGCGCCAGCAGCTTGGCCGGGCGGGGGGGCGGAAATGAGCAGTTCTTC. Its protein is CASSLAGRGGGNEQFF.

J is TRBJ1-2 and V is TRBV11-2, with TRBD1 as a possible D gene (5 bases). This CDR3 spans 16 amino acids. From germline, CDR1 is SGHAT and CDR2 FQNNGV. Between the trimmed V and J ends, which lost 5 bases and 0 bases, there was a span of 16 bases. The CDR3 is CASSENSGPTNYGYTF. DNA of the CDR3: TGTGCCAGCAGCGAAAACTCGGGACCAACTAACTATGGCTACACCTTC.